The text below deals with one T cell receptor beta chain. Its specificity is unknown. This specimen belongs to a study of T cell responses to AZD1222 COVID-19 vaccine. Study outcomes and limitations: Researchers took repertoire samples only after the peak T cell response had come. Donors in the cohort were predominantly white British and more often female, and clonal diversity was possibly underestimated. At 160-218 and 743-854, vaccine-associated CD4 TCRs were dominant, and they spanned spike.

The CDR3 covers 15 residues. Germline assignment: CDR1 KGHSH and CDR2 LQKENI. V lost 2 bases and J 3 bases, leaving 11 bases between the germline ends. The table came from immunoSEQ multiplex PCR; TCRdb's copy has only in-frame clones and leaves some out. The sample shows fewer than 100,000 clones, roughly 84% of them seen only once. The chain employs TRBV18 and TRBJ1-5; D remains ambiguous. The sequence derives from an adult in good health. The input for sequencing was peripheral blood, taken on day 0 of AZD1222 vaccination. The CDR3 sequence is CASSPGEQSNQPQHF. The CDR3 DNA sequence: TGTGCCAGCTCACCAGGGGAACAGTCCAATCAGCCCCAGCATTTT.